Included here is one T cell receptor beta chain sequence, with context. The antigen is unknown. Individuals with ophthalmopathy presented a Clinical Activity Score of at least 3, a NOSPECS grade of at least 4 and a duration under 3 months. The study left out patients who had uncontrolled infection, other autoimmune disease, pregnancy or lactation. The CDR3 totals 12 residues. The V end lost 4 bases, the J end lost 4 bases, and 10 bases lay between the germline ends. CDR1 SQVTM and CDR2 ANQGSEA come from the germline V gene. This record belongs to a study of T cells in Graves' hyperthyroidism and ophthalmopathy. Study findings and constraints: The model identified upcoming ophthalmopathy a median about 6.5 months ahead of onset. Ophthalmopathy was separated from stable hyperthyroidism by a 13 V-J model.

Researchers amplified the TCR beta CDR3 regions from RNA transcripts. The HTBI primer set was used in a first-round RT-PCR of the TCR CDR3. In TCRdb, the multiplex PCR reads were re-called with MiXCR into one record per CDR3 protein. The profile shows approximately 400,000 distinct CDR3 sequences, less than 20% of them singletons. The rearrangement links TRBV29-1 to TRBJ2-5, with a possible D match to TRBD2 (5 bases). Material: blood. This receptor was taken from a man aged 18 to 35 with Graves' ophthalmopathy. The CDR3 loop is CSVVKDLETQYF. As DNA, the CDR3 is TGCAGCGTTGTGAAGGACTTAGAGACCCAGTACTTC.